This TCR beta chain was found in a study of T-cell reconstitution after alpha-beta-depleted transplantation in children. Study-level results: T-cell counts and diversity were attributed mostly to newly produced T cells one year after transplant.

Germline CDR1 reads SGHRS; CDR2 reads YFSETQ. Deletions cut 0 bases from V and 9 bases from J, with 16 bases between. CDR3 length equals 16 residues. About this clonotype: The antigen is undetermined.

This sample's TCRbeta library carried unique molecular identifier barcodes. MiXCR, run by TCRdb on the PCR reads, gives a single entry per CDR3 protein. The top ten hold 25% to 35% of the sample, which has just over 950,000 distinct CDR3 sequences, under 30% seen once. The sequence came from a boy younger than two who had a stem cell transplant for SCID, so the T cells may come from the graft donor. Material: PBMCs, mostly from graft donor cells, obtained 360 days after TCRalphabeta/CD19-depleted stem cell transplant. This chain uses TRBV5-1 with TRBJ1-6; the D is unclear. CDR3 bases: TGCGCCAGCAGCTTGGATCCGACGGATTCAACTTCACCCCTCCACTTT. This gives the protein CASSLDPTDSTSPLHF. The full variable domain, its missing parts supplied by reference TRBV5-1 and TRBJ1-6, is KAGVTQTPRYLIKTRGQQVTLSCSPISGHRSVSWYQQTPGQGLQFLFEYFSETQRNKGNFPGRFSGRQFSNSRSEMNVSTLELGDSALYLCASSLDPTDSTSPLHFGNGTRLTVT.